This TCR beta chain emerged from a study of blood T cell repertoires in COVID-19. Across the study: Sites in the United States, Italy and Spain provided acute and convalescent COVID-19 samples.

Clones were sequenced by immunoSEQ multiplex PCR, and TCRdb holds only the in-frame ones, with some missing. The table includes some 210,000 clones, around 88% detected once. To note about this clone: The junction departs from the called germline gene at one end, perhaps through a read error.

This CDR3 has 15 amino acids. CDR1 and CDR2 from the germline V gene are MGHRA and YSYEKL. This rearrangement joins TRBV4-1 to TRBJ2-3; 9 bases agree with TRBD1. The TCR comes from a man aged 50 to 60 with active or convalescent COVID-19. Sequences were obtained from peripheral blood. CDR3 DNA sequence: TGCGCCAGCAACCAATACGACAGGGGGGCAGATACGCAGTATTTT. Its translation is CASNQYDRGADTQYF.